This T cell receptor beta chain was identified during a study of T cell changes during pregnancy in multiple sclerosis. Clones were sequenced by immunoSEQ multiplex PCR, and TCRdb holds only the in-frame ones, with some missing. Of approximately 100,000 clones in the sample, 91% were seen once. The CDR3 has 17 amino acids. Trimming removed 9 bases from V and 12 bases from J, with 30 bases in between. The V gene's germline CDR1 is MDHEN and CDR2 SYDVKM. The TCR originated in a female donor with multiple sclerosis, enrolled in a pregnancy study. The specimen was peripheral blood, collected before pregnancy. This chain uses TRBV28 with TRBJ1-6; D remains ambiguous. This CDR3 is CASVVGVTGNQILPLHF. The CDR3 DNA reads TGTGCCAGTGTTGTAGGTGTTACGGGGAATCAAATTCTACCCCTCCACTTT.